Each of the 17 T cell receptor beta chains below was sequenced from the same sample in a study of cytomegalovirus exposure and HLA in healthy donors. Vbeta (60) and Jbeta (13) primers were used in the PCR. The method was immunoSEQ multiplex PCR; TCRdb's version includes in-frame clones alone and lacks a portion of them. The table has more than 110,000 clones, around 10% seen once. Sequencing was carried out using PBMCs. Receptors originate from a man aged 50-60 years in good health and CMV-seronegative.

The CDR3 DNA reads as TGCAGTGCTAGAGATCAACAGACCCAGTACTTC. Protein: CSARDQQTQYF. V gene TRBV20-1 combines with J gene TRBJ2-7, with unresolved D. The J call may be in error: the DNA end matches TRBJ2-5 better. The CDR3 is 11 residues long. Germline values: CDR1 DFQATT, CDR2 SNEGSKA (reference sequence).

This clone was found a few times. The V gene is TRBV5-1, the J gene TRBJ2-5; 11 bases align to TRBD2. The germline CDR1 and CDR2 sequences are SGHRS and YFSETQ. The J segment lost 4 bases and the V segment lost 5 bases, leaving 7 bases of the junction unmatched. CDR3 length: 15 amino acids. For the CDR3, the DNA is TGCGCCAGCAGTCTTAGCGGGGGGGGTAGAGAGACCCAGTACTTC. Its protein is CASSLSGGGRETQYF.

The chain joins TRBV19 to TRBJ2-7; D call uncertain. Germline-derived CDR1 and CDR2 are LNHDA and SQIVND (reference sequence). The length of the CDR3 is 14 residues. V was trimmed by 6 bases and J by 0 bases, leaving 12 bases between them. The CDR3, as DNA: TGTGCCAGTAGAAAGAACAGACACTCCTACGAGCAGTACTTC. Its protein product is CASRKNRHSYEQYF.

The chain carries TRBV6-5 and TRBJ2-7; D possibly corresponds to TRBD2 (7 bases). This CDR3 has 15 residues. The V end was cut by 2 bases, the J end by 2 bases, with 13 bases between. Germline values: CDR1 MNHEY, CDR2 SVGAGI. CDR3 residues: CASSYEGGTTYEQYF. The CDR3 coding sequence is TGTGCCAGCAGTTACGAGGGGGGGACGACCTACGAGCAGTACTTC.

The chain links TRBV13 to TRBJ2-7; no reliable D call. Per the germline V gene, CDR1 is PRHDT and CDR2 is FYEKMQ (reference sequence). The CDR3 has 14 residues. Trimming left V 2 bases short and J 0 bases short, with 8 bases between. The CDR3 loop reads CASSLHGSSYEQYF. DNA for the CDR3: TGTGCCAGCAGCTTACACGGTAGCTCCTACGAGCAGTACTTC. The full variable domain, completed using reference TRBV13 and TRBJ2-7, is AAGVIQSPRHLIKEKRETATLKCYPIPRHDTVYWYQQGPGQDPQFLISFYEKMQSDKGSIPDRFSAQQFSDYHSELNMSSLELGDSALYFCASSLHGSSYEQYFGPGTRLTVT.

This clone was seen more than once but under ten times. The chain combines TRBV5-1 with TRBJ1-1; D gene ambiguous. CDR3 length equals 14 residues. CDR1 and CDR2 from the germline V gene are SGHRS and YFSETQ. V was clipped by 0 bases and J by 5 bases, with 11 bases between them. The CDR3 bases are TGCGCCAGCAGCTTGGACTCACGGCGGACTGAAGCTTTCTTT. Amino acids: CASSLDSRRTEAFF.

The genes are TRBV5-1 and TRBJ2-5, with D hard to call. V lost 4 bases and J lost 5, with 9 bases in between. CDR3 length equals 12 residues. CDR1 and CDR2 from the germline V gene are SGHRS and YFSETQ. The DNA for the CDR3 is TGCGCCAGCAGCCCTACTTCGGAGACCCAGTACTTC. It specifies CASSPTSETQYF.

The chain uses TRBV29-1 and TRBJ2-7; 8 bases are a match to TRBD1. From germline, CDR1 is SQVTM and CDR2 ANQGSEA. The CDR3 contains 14 residues. Germline trimming cut 3 bases from V and 1 base from J; bases unmatched to any gene: 5. CDR3 loop: CSVDGQGDSYEQYF. The CDR3 bases are TGCAGCGTTGATGGACAGGGTGATTCCTACGAGCAGTACTTC.

This clone was detected only a few times. The chain employs TRBV28 and TRBJ2-5; tentatively, D is TRBD1 (5 bases). The germline CDR1 and CDR2 sequences are MDHEN and SYDVKM. The length of the CDR3 is 16 residues. V dropped 1 base and J dropped 2 bases, with 14 bases sitting between them. The CDR3 DNA sequence: TGTGCCAGCAGTTTATCCATGGGGCAGGGACAAGAGACCCAGTACTTC. Protein: CASSLSMGQGQETQYF. Full variable domain (remainder filled in from reference TRBV28 and TRBJ2-5): DVKVTQSSRYLVKRTGEKVFLECVQDMDHENMFWYRQDPGLGLRLIYFSYDVKMKEKGDIPEGYSVSREKKERFSLILESASTNQTSMYLCASSLSMGQGQETQYFGPGTRLLVL.

This clone was picked up a small number of times. V gene TRBV25-1 combines with J gene TRBJ1-3; no firm D call. The CDR3 runs to 15 residues. CDR1 is MGHDK and CDR2 is SYGVNS in the germline V gene. The V and J ends lost 1 base and 0 bases respectively, with 7 bases between them. The CDR3 loop reads CASSEFGDSGNTIYF. CDR3 nucleotides: TGTGCCAGCAGTGAATTCGGGGACTCTGGAAACACCATATATTTT.

On this clone itself: The CDR3 does not close with the conserved phenylalanine or tryptophan, likely indicating a read error. The rearrangement joins TRBV29-1 to TRBJ1-1; weak D call: TRBD1 (5 bases). The CDR3 has 12 amino acids. CDR1 and CDR2 from the germline V gene are SQVTM and ANQGSEA. CDR3 sequence: CSASTVKTEAFL. CDR3 sequence (DNA): TGCAGCGCATCGACAGTGAAAACTGAAGCTTTCTTG.

A few counts support this clone. V usage is TRBV10-2 and J usage is TRBJ2-2, with D maybe TRBD1 (5 bases). Trimming took off 3 bases at V and 0 bases at J, with 11 bases between the two ends. The CDR3 is 16 amino acids. Germline V lookup: CDR1 WSHSY, CDR2 SAAADI. In DNA form, the CDR3 reads TGCGCCAGCAGTGATTTCGACAGCTCGAACACCGGGGAGCTGTTTTTT. Translated, it gives CASSDFDSSNTGELFF.

The chain employs TRBV19 and TRBJ1-1; 8 positions agree with TRBD1. Germline CDR1 LNHDA, CDR2 SQIVND (reference sequence). This CDR3 has 15 residues. J gave up 5 bases and V 6 bases, and 11 bases lay outside the gene matches. In nucleotides, the CDR3 is TGTGCCAGTAGCCGGACAGGGATTATTGATACTGAAGCTTTCTTT. Its translation is CASSRTGIIDTEAFF.

The chain is built from TRBV6-5 and TRBJ1-5; no clear D gene. CDR3 length: 15 amino acids. Germline CDR1 and CDR2: MNHEY and SVGAGI. V was cut by 0 bases and J by 4 bases, with 10 bases left in between. The CDR3 bases are TGTGCCAGCAGTTACTCGGGCAGACCTAATCAGCCCCAGCATTTT. Its protein product is CASSYSGRPNQPQHF.

The rearrangement links TRBV11-2 to TRBJ1-4; D is perhaps TRBD1 (5 bases). V lost 3 bases to trimming and J lost 7 bases, with 15 bases between them. Germline CDR1 and CDR2: SGHAT and FQNNGV. The CDR3 sequence is 15 residues long. The CDR3 here is CASSFDSLGGEKLFF. The CDR3 region has the DNA TGTGCCAGCAGCTTTGACAGCTTGGGGGGTGAAAAACTGTTTTTT.

In this sample, this clone turned up a few times. The CDR3 here is CASSLDFQGWDTQYF. CDR3 in DNA: TGTGCCAGCAGCTTAGATTTCCAGGGGTGGGATACGCAGTATTTT. The chain recombines TRBV11-3 with TRBJ2-3, with D perhaps TRBD1 (6 bases). This CDR3 is 15 amino acids long. Per the germline V gene, CDR1 is SGHNT and CDR2 is YENEEA. V was clipped by 0 bases and J by 6 bases, with 13 bases between them.

The chain combines TRBV2 with TRBJ1-3; D ambiguous. CDR1 is SNHLY, CDR2 FYNNEI, per germline. The CDR3 consists of 12 residues. V was clipped by 2 bases and J by 5 bases, with 4 bases between them. The CDR3: CASSEQRNTIYF. The CDR3 nucleotides are TGTGCCAGCAGTGAACAGAGAAACACCATATATTTT.